The clone carrying this T cell receptor (beta chain) was detected a few times. Its antigen remains unidentified. This sample stems from a study of cytomegalovirus exposure and HLA in healthy donors. Study findings and constraints: As was reported, the classifier diagnosed cytomegalovirus status with high specificity and sensitivity.

With 60 Vbeta and 13 Jbeta primers, the PCR was carried out. The table came from immunoSEQ multiplex PCR; TCRdb's copy has only in-frame clones and leaves some out. The sample records 150,000 to 200,000 clones, approximately 79% being singletons. The TCR comes from a woman under 40 in good health and CMV-seropositive. Sequenced: PBMCs.

CDR3 in DNA: TGTGCCAGCAGGTCGGGTGGGGAAAAACTGTTTTTT. This codes for CASRSGGEKLFF. The chain is built from TRBV6-5 and TRBJ1-4; D unclear. Trimming took off 6 bases at V and 8 bases at J, with 10 bases between the two ends. Germline CDR1 and CDR2: MNHEY and SVGAGI. The CDR3 contains 12 residues.